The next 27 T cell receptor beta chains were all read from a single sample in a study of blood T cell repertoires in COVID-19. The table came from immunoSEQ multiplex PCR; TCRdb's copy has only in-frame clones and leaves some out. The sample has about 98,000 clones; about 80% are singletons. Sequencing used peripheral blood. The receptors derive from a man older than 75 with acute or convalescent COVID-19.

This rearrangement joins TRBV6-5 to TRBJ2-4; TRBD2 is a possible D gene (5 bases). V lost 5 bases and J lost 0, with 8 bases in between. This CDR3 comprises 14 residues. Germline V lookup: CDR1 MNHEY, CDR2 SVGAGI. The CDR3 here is CASSRGLAKNIQYF. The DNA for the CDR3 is TGTGCCAGCAGTCGGGGATTAGCCAAAAACATTCAGTACTTC.

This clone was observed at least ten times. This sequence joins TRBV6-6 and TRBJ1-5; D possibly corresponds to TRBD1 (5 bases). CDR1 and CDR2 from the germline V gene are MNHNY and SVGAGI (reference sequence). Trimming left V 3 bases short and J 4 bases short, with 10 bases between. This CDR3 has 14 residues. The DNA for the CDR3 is TGTGCCAGCAGTTATTTGGGGGGGAATCAGCCCCAGCATTTT. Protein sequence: CASSYLGGNQPQHF.

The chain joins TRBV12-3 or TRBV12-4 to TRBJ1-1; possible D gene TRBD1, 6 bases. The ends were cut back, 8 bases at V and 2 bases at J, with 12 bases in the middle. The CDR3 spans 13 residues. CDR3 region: CASCRDTNTEAFF. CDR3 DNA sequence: TGTGCCAGCTGCCGGGACACTAACACTGAAGCTTTCTTT.

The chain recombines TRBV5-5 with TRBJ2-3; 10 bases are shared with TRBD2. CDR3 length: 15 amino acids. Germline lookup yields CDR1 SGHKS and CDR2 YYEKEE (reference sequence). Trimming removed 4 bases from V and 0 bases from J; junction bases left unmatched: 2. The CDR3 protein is CASSGGLASTDTQYF. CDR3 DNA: TGTGCCAGCAGCGGGGGACTAGCGAGCACAGATACGCAGTATTTT.

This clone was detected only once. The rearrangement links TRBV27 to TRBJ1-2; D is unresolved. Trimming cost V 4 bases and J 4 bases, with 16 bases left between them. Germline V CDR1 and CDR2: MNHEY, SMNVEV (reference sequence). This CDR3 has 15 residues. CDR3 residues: CASSSSDRRGYGYTF. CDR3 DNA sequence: TGTGCCAGCAGTTCCTCGGACCGACGGGGCTATGGCTACACCTTC.

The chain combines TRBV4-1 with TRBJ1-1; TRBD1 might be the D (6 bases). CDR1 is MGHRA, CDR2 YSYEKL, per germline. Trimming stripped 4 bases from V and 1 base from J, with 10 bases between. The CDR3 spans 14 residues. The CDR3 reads CASSPRQENTEAFF. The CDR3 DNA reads TGCGCCAGCAGCCCGCGACAGGAGAACACTGAAGCTTTCTTT.

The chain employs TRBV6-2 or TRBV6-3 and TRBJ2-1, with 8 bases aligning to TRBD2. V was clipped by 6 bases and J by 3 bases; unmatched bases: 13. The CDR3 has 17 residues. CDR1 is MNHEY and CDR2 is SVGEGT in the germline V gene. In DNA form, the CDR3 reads TGTGCCAGCAGCGAATTTCCCGCGGGGGGCCTCTACAATGAGCAGTTCTTC. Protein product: CASSEFPAGGLYNEQFF.

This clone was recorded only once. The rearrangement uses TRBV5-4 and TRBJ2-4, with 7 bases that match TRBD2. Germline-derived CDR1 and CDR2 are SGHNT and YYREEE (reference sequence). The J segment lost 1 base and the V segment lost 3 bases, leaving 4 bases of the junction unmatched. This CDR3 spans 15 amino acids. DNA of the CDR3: TGTGCCAGCAGCTCTACCGGGAGGGCCAAAAACATTCAGTACTTC. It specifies CASSSTGRAKNIQYF.

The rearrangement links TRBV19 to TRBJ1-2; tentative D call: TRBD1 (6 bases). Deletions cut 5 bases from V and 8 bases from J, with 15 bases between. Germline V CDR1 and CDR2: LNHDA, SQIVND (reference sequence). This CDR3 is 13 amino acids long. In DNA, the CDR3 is TGTGCCAGTAGTCTACAGGGAGAGCGGGGCTACACCTTC. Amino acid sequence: CASSLQGERGYTF.

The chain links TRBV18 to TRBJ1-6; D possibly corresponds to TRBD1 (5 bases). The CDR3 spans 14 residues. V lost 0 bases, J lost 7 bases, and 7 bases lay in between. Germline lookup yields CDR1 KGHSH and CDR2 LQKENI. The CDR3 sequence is CASSPPQGNSPLHF. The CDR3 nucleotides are TGTGCCAGCTCACCACCGCAGGGAAATTCACCCCTCCACTTT.

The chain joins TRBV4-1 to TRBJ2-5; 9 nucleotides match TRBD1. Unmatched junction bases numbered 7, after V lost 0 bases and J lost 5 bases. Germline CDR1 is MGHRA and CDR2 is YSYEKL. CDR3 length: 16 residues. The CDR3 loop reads CASSQDLDRGFETQYF. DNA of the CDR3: TGCGCCAGCAGCCAAGATCTGGACAGGGGTTTCGAGACCCAGTACTTC.

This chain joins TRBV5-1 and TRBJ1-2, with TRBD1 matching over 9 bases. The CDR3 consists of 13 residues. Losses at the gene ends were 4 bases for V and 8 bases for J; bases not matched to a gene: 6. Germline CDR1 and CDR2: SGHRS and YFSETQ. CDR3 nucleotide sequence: TGCGCCAGCAGCCCGGACAGGGGTGGAGGCTACACCTTC. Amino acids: CASSPDRGGGYTF.

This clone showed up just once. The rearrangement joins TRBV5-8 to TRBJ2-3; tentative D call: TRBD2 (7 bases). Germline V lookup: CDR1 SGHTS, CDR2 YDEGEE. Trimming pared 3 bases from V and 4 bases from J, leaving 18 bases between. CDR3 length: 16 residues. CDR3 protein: CASSSWTGEGADTQYF. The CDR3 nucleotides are TGTGCCAGCAGCTCATGGACGGGGGAGGGGGCAGATACGCAGTATTTT.

The CDR3: CASSQTYRESYTF. CDR3 DNA: TGTGCCAGCAGCCAAACTTACAGGGAAAGCTACACCTTC. The V gene is TRBV28, the J gene TRBJ1-2; a weak D match, TRBD1 (6 bases). V was shortened by 6 bases and J by 9 bases, with 17 bases between the two germline ends. Germline assignment: CDR1 MDHEN and CDR2 SYDVKM. This CDR3 region has 13 residues.

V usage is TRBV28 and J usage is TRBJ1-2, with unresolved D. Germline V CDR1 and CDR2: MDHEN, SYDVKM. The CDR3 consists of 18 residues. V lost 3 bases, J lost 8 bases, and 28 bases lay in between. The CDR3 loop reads CASSLPGIGGVGRYGYTF. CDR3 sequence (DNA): TGTGCCAGCAGTTTGCCCGGCATAGGAGGTGTGGGCCGCTACGGCTACACCTTC.

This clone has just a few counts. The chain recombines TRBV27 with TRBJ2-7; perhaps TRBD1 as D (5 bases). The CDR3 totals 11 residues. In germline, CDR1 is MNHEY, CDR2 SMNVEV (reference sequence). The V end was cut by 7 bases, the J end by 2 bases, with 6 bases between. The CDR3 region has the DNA TGTGCCAGCAAAGGGGCCTACGAGCAGTACTTC. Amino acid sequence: CASKGAYEQYF.

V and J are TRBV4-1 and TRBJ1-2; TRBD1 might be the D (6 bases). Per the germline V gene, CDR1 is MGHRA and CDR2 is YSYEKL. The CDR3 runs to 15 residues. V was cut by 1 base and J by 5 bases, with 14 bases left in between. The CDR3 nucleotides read TGCGCCAGCAGCCAAGGGACAGTCACGAGGTATGGCTACACCTTC. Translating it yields CASSQGTVTRYGYTF.

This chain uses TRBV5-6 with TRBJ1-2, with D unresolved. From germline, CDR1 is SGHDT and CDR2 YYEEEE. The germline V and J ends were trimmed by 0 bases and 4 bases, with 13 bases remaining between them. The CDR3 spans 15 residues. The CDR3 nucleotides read TGTGCCAGCAGCTTGGCGTCTTCCTTTTCCTATGGCTACACCTTC. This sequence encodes CASSLASSFSYGYTF.

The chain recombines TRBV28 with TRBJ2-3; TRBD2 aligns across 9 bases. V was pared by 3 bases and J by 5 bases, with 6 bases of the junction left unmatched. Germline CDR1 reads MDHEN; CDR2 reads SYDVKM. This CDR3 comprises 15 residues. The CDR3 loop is CASSLGGAGGDTQYF. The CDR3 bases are TGTGCCAGCAGTTTGGGTGGAGCGGGGGGAGATACGCAGTATTTT.

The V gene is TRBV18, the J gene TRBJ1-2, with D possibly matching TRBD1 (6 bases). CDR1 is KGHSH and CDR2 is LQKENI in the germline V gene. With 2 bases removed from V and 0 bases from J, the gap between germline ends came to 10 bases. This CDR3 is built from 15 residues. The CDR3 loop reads CASSPTGLANYGYTF. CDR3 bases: TGTGCCAGCTCACCAACAGGGCTAGCTAACTATGGCTACACCTTC.

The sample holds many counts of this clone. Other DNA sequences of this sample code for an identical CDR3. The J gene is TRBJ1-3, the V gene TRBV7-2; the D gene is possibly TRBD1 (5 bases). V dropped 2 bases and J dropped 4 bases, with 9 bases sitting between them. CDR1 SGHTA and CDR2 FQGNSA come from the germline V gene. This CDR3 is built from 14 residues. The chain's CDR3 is CASSLQGLGNTIYF. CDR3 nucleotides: TGTGCCAGCAGCTTACAGGGTTTAGGAAACACCATATATTTT.

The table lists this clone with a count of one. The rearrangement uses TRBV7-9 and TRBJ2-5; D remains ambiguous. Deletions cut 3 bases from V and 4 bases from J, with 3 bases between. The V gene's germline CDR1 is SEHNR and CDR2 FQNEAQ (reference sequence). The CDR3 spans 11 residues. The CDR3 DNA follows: TGTGCCAGCAGCTTCAGAGAGACCCAGTACTTC. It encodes CASSFRETQYF.

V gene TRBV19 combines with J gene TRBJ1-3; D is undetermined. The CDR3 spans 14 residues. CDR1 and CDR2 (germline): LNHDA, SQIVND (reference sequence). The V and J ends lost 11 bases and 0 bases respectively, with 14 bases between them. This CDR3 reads CASEAIDSGNTIYF. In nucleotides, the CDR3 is TGTGCCTCGGAGGCGATCGACTCTGGAAACACCATATATTTT. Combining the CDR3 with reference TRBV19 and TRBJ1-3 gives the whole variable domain DGGITQSPKYLFRKEGQNVTLSCEQNLNHDAMYWYRQDPGQGLRLIYYSQIVNDFQKGDIAEGYSVSREKKESFPLTVTSAQKNPTAFYLCASEAIDSGNTIYFGEGSWLTVV.

The CDR3 DNA reads as TGTGCCAGCAGCGCATACAGGGGAGCGAACACCGGGGAGCTGTTTTTT. Protein: CASSAYRGANTGELFF. The V call is TRBV9, the J call TRBJ2-2; 7 bases match TRBD1. This CDR3 region has 16 residues. The ends lost 3 bases at V and 0 bases at J; junction bases unmatched: 5. CDR1 and CDR2 from the germline V gene are SGDLS and YYNGEE.

CDR3 nucleotide sequence: TGTGCCAGCAGCTCCGGGACTAGCGGCACAGATACGCAGTATTTT. Amino acids: CASSSGTSGTDTQYF. This chain links TRBV6-5 with TRBJ2-3; 10 bases fit TRBD2. V trimming: 6 bases; J trimming: 1 base; junction bases outside the gene matches: 4. The CDR3 loop spans 15 amino acids. Germline values: CDR1 MNHEY, CDR2 SVGAGI.

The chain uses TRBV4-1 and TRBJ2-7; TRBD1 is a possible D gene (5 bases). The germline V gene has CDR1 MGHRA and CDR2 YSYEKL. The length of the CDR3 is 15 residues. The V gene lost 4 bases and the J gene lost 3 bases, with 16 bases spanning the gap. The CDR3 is CASSPYTGSDYEQYF. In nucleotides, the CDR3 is TGCGCCAGCAGCCCCTATACAGGATCCGACTACGAGCAGTACTTC.

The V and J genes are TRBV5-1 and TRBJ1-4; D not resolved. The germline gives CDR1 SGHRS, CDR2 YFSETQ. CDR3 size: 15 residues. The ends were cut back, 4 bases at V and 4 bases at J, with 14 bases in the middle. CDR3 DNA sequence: TGCGCCAGCAGCCTGGGAGGGCAGAATAATGAAAAACTGTTTTTT. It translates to CASSLGGQNNEKLFF. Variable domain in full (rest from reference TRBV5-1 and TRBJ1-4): KAGVTQTPRYLIKTRGQQVTLSCSPISGHRSVSWYQQTPGQGLQFLFEYFSETQRNKGNFPGRFSGRQFSNSRSEMNVSTLELGDSALYLCASSLGGQNNEKLFFGSGTQLSVL.